Listed below are T cell receptor beta chains from one sample, sequenced in a study of PD-1 blockade in classical Hodgkin lymphoma. Data came from immunoSEQ multiplex PCR; TCRdb stores just in-frame clones and leaves some out. Among about 18,000 clones listed, 65% to 80% were seen once. Source: CD4+ T cells from blood, taken before the fourth cycle of nivolumab. The receptors here all came from a human donor with classical Hodgkin lymphoma. CDR3s include the opening cysteine and the closing phenylalanine or tryptophan. The order of the fields is D gene, V gene, clone size, J gene, CDR3 length, CDR3 protein, CDR3 DNA. The D gene is left open where the match is weak. Only some rows state a clone size, as once, few, many or a class for expanded clones.

TRBD2	TRBV18	.	TRBJ2-5	15	CASSPAIAGLETQYF	TGTGCCAGCTCACCGGCGATAGCGGGGTTAGAGACCCAGTACTTC
TRBD1	TRBV18	.	TRBJ2-7	15	CASSPGQGASYEQYF	TGTGCCAGCTCACCCGGACAGGGGGCCTCCTACGAGCAGTACTTC
.	TRBV10-3	.	TRBJ1-5	13	CAISGNTGEPQHF	TGTGCCATCAGTGGGAACACAGGTGAGCCCCAGCATTTT
.	TRBV5-1	few	TRBJ1-1	13	CASSPGEVTEAFF	TGCGCCAGCAGCCCAGGGGAGGTCACTGAAGCTTTCTTT
.	TRBV11-2	.	TRBJ2-3	13	CASSLDRRETQYF	TGTGCCAGCAGCTTAGATCGTCGGGAAACGCAGTATTTT
TRBD1	TRBV5-1	.	TRBJ2-5	15	CASSLGTGLGETQYF	TGCGCCAGCAGCTTGGGGACAGGGTTGGGAGAGACCCAGTACTTC
.	TRBV28	.	TRBJ1-1	13	CASIWGPNTEAFF	TGTGCCAGCATATGGGGGCCGAACACTGAAGCTTTCTTT
.	TRBV7-3	.	TRBJ1-1	13	CASSQTVNTEAFF	TGTGCCAGCAGCCAAACGGTGAACACTGAAGCTTTCTTT
.	TRBV5-1	once	TRBJ1-5	13	CASSTGPNQPQHF	TGCGCCAGCAGCACAGGGCCCAATCAGCCCCAGCATTTT
.	TRBV30	.	TRBJ1-1	11	CAWSSLSEAFF	TGTGCCTGGAGTTCTCTGTCTGAAGCTTTCTTT
TRBD1	TRBV5-1	.	TRBJ2-7	14	CASSSGTGDYEQYF	TGCGCCAGCAGCTCTGGGACAGGGGACTACGAGCAGTACTTC
.	TRBV6-1	once	TRBJ2-7	14	CASSHRDRAYEQYF	TGTGCCAGCAGTCACCGGGACCGAGCCTACGAGCAGTACTTC
.	TRBV7-3	.	TRBJ2-3	14	CASSLRGGRDTQYF	TGTGCCAGCAGCTTGAGGGGGGGCCGAGATACGCAGTATTTT
TRBD1	TRBV5-6	few	TRBJ2-5	15	CASSLRTGGRETQYF	TGTGCCAGCAGCTTAAGGACAGGGGGCCGAGAGACCCAGTACTTC
TRBD1	TRBV6-1	.	TRBJ1-5	13	CAITRGRGQPQHF	TGTGCCATCACCAGGGGGCGTGGACAGCCCCAGCATTTT
TRBD1	TRBV18	.	TRBJ1-5	14	CASSLTGDNQPQHF	TGTGCCAGCTCACTAACAGGGGACAATCAGCCCCAGCATTTT
TRBD1	TRBV4-1	.	TRBJ1-2	14	CASSQEGQGGVNTF	TGCGCCAGCAGCCAAGAGGGACAGGGGGGAGTAAACACCTTC
TRBD1	TRBV27	.	TRBJ1-1	12	CASSLGTGEAFF	TGTGCCAGCAGTCTAGGGACAGGGGAAGCTTTCTTT
.	TRBV7-8	.	TRBJ2-7	15	CASSLRQEGSYEQYF	TGTGCCAGCAGCCTCCGACAGGAGGGGTCCTACGAGCAGTACTTC
.	TRBV18	.	TRBJ2-5	13	CASSPPGEETQYF	TGTGCCAGCTCACCCCCGGGGGAGGAGACCCAGTACTTC
.	TRBV19	few	TRBJ1-6	16	CASSIDGGAIGSPLHF	TGTGCCAGTAGTATAGATGGGGGGGCCATAGGGTCACCCCTCCACTTT
TRBD1	TRBV9	.	TRBJ1-2	14	CASSGGQGFYGYTF	TGTGCCAGCAGCGGTGGACAGGGCTTCTATGGCTACACCTTC
.	TRBV5-6	.	TRBJ1-3	14	CASSLFSSGNTIYF	TGTGCCAGCAGCTTGTTTAGCTCTGGAAACACCATATATTTT
TRBD1	TRBV2	.	TRBJ1-4	16	CASSSQGPATNEKLFF	TGTGCCAGCAGTTCACAGGGGCCGGCAACTAATGAAAAACTGTTTTTT
.	TRBV30	few	TRBJ1-6	13	CAWNVQNNSPLHF	TGTGCCTGGAATGTACAAAATAATTCACCCCTCCACTTT
.	TRBV30	.	TRBJ1-5	14	CAWSLGGSNQPQHF	TGTGCCTGGAGTTTGGGGGGTAGCAATCAGCCCCAGCATTTT
.	TRBV6-6	.	TRBJ2-1	10	CASRYNEQFF	TGTGCCAGCCGATACAATGAGCAGTTCTTC